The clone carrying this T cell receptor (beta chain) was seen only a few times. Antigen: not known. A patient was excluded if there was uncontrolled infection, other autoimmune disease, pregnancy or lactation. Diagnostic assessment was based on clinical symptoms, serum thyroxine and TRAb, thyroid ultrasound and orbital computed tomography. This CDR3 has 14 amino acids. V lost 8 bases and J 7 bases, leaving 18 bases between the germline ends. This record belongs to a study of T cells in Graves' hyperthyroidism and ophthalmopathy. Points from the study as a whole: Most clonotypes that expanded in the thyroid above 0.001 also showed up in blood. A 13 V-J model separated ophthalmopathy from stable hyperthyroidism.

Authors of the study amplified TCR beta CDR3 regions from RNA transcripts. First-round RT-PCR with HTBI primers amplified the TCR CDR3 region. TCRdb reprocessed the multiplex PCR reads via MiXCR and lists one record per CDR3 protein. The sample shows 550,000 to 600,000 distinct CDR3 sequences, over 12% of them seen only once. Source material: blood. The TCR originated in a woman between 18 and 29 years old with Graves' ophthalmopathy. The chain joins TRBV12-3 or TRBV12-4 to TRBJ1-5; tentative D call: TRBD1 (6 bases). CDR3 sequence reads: CASEKRGFSQPQHF. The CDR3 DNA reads TGTGCCAGCGAAAAGAGGGGGTTTAGCCAGCCCCAGCATTTT.